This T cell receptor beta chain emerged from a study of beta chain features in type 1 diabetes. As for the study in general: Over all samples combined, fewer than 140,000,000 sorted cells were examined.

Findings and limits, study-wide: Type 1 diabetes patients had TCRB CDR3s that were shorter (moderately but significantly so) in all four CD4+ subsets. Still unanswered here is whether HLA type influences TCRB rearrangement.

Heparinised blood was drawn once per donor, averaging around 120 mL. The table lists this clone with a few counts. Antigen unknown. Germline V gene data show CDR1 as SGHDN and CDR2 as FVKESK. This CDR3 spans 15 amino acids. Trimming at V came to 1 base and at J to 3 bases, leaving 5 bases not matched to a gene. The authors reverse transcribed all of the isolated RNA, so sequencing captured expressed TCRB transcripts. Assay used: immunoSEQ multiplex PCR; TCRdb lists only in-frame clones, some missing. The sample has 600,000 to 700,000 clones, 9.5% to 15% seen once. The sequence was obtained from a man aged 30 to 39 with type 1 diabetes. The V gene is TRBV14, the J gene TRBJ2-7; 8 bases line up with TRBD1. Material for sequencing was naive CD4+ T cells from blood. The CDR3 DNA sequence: TGTGCCAGCAGCCAAGTAGGACAGGGATTCTACGAGCAGTACTTC. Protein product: CASSQVGQGFYEQYF.